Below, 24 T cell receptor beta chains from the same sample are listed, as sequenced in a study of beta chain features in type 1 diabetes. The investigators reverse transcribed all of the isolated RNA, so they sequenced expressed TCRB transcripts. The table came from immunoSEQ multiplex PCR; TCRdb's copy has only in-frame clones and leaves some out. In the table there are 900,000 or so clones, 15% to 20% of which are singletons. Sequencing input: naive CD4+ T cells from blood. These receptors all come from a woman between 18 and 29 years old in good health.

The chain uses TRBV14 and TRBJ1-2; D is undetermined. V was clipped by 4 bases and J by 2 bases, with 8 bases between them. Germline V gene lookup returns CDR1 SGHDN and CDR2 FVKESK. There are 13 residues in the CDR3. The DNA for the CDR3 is TGTGCCAGCAGCCGCGAGGAGAACTATGGCTACACCTTC. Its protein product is CASSREENYGYTF.

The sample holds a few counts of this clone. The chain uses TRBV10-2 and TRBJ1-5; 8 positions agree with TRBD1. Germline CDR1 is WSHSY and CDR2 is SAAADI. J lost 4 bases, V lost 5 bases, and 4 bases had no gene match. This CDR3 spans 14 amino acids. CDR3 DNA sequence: TGCGCCAGCAGTAACAGGGGGGAGAATCAGCCCCAGCATTTT. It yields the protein CASSNRGENQPQHF.

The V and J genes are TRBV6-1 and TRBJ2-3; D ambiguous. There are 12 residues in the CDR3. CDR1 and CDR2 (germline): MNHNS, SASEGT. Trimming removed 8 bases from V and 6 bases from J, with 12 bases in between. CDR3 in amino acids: CASALQRDTQYF. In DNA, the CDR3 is TGTGCCAGCGCCCTCCAACGGGATACGCAGTATTTT.

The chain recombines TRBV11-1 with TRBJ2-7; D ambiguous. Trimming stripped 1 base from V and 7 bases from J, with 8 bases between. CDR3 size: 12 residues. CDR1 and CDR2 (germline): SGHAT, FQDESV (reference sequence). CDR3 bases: TGTGCCAGCAGCTTAGGCGTGGGTGAGCAGTACTTC. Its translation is CASSLGVGEQYF. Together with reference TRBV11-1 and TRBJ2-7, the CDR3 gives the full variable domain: EAEVAQSPRYKITEKSQAVAFWCDPISGHATLYWYRQILGQGPELLVQFQDESVVDDSQLPKDRFSAERLKGVDSTLKIQPAELGDSAMYLCASSLGVGEQYFGPGTRLTVT.

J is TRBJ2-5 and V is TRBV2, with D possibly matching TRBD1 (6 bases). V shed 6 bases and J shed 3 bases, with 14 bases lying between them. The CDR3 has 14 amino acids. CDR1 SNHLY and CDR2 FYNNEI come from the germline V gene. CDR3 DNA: TGTGCCAGCAGCCCGGGACAACTAAAAGAGACCCAGTACTTC. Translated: CASSPGQLKETQYF.

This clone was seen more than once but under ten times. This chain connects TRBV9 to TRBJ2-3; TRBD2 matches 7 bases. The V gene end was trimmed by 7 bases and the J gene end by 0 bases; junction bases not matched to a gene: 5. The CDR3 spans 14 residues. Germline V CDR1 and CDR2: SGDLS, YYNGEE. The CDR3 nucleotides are TGTGCCAGCGGGAGGGATCCGAGCACAGATACGCAGTATTTT. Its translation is CASGRDPSTDTQYF.

The CDR3 region has the DNA TGTGCCAGCAGTTCCCGGGGAGTAGGTACCGGGGAGCTGTTTTTT. It codes for CASSSRGVGTGELFF. V gene TRBV28 combines with J gene TRBJ2-2, with D maybe TRBD2 (5 bases). CDR3 length: 15 amino acids. Germline lookup yields CDR1 MDHEN and CDR2 SYDVKM. Trimming removed 4 bases from V and 5 bases from J, with 14 bases in between. Based on the CDR3 plus reference TRBV28 and TRBJ2-2, the full variable domain is DVKVTQSSRYLVKRTGEKVFLECVQDMDHENMFWYRQDPGLGLRLIYFSYDVKMKEKGDIPEGYSVSREKKERFSLILESASTNQTSMYLCASSSRGVGTGELFFGEGSRLTVL.

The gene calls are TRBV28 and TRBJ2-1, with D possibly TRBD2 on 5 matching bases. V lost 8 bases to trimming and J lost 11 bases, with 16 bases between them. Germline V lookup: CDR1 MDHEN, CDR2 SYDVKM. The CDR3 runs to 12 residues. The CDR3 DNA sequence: TGTGCCAGCGGAGGACCTTCGGGGAAGCAGTTCTTC. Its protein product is CASGGPSGKQFF.

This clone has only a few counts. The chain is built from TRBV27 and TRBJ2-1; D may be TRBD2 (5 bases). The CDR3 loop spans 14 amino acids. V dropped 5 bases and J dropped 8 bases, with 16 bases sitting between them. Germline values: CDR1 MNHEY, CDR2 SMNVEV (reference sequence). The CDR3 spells CASSPKRLRDEQFF. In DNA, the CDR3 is TGTGCCAGCAGTCCCAAAAGATTGCGGGATGAGCAGTTCTTC.

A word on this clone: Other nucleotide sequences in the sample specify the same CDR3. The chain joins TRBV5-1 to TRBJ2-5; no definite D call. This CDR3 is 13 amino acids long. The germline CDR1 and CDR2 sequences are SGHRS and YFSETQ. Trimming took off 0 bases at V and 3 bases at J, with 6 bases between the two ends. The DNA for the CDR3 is TGCGCCAGCAGCTTGGGGGCTAAAGAGACCCAGTACTTC. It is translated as CASSLGAKETQYF. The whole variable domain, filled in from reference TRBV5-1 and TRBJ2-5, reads KAGVTQTPRYLIKTRGQQVTLSCSPISGHRSVSWYQQTPGQGLQFLFEYFSETQRNKGNFPGRFSGRQFSNSRSEMNVSTLELGDSALYLCASSLGAKETQYFGPGTRLLVL.

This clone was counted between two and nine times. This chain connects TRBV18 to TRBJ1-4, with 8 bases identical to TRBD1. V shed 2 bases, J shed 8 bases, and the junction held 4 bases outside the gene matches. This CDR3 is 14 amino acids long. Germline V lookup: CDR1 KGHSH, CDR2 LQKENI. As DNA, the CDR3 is TGTGCCAGCTCACCAGACGGACAGGGAGAAAAACTGTTTTTT. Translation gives CASSPDGQGEKLFF.

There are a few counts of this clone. Written as DNA, the CDR3 is TGTGCCAGCAGCCTTGGGACTACCTCCTACGAGCAGTACTTC. Translation: CASSLGTTSYEQYF. The chain combines TRBV9 with TRBJ2-7; TRBD2 matches at 7 bases. CDR1 is SGDLS, CDR2 YYNGEE, per germline. The V gene end was trimmed by 4 bases and the J gene end by 0 bases; junction bases not matched to a gene: 4. The CDR3 runs to 14 residues.

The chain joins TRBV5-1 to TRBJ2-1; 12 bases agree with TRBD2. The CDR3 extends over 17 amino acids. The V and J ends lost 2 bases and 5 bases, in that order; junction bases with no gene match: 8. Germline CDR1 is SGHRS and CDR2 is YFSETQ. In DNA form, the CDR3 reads TGCGCCAGCAGCTTTCCCACACTAGCGGGAGGCCACAATGAGCAGTTCTTC. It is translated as CASSFPTLAGGHNEQFF.

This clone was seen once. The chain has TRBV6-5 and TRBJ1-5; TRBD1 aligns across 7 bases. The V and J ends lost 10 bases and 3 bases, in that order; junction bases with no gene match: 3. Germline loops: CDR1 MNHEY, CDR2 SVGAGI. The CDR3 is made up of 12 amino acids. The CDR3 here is CATGQVNQPQHF. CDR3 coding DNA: TGTGCCACCGGACAGGTCAATCAGCCCCAGCATTTT.

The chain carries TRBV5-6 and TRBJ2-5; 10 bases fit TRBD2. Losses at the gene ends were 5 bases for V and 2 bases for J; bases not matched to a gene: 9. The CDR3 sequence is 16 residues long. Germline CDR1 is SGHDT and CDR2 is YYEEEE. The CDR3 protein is CASSPRLAGSQETQYF. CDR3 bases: TGTGCCAGCAGTCCGCGACTAGCGGGTTCTCAAGAGACCCAGTACTTC. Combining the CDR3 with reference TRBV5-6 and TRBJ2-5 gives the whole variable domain DAGVTQSPTHLIKTRGQQVTLRCSPKSGHDTVSWYQQALGQGPQFIFQYYEEEERQRGNFPDRFSGHQFPNYSSELNVNALLLGDSALYLCASSPRLAGSQETQYFGPGTRLLVL.

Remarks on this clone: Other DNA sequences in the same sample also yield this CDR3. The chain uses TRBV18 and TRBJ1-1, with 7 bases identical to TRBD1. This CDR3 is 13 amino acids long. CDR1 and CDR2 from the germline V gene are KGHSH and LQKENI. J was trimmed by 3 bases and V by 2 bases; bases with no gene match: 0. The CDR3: CASSPTGDTEAFF. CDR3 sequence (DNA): TGTGCCAGCTCACCAACAGGGGACACTGAAGCTTTCTTT.

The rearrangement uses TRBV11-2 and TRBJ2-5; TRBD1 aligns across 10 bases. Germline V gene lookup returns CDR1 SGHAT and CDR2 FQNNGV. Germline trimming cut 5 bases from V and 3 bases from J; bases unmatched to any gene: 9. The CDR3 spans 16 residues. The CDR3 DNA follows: TGTGCCAGCAGCCGAATAGACAGGGGGCGCGAAGAGACCCAGTACTTC. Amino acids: CASSRIDRGREETQYF.

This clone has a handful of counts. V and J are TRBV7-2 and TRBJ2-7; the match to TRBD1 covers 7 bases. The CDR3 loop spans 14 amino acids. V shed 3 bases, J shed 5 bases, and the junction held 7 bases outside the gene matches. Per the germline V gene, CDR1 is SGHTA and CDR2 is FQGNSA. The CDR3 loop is CASSFDRVTHEQYF. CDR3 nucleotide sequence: TGTGCCAGCAGCTTCGACAGGGTCACCCACGAGCAGTACTTC. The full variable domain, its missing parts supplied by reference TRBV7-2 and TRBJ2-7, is GAGVSQSPSNKVTEKGKDVELRCDPISGHTALYWYRQSLGQGLEFLIYFQGNSAPDKSGLPSDRFSAERTGGSVSTLTIQRTQQEDSAVYLCASSFDRVTHEQYFGPGTRLTVT.

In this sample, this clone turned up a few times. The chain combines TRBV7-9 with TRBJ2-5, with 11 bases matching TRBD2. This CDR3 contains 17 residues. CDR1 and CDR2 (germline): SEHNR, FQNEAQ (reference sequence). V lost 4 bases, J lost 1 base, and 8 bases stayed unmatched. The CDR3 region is CASSSPTSGNLQETQYF. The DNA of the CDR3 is TGTGCCAGCAGCTCCCCGACTAGCGGGAACCTCCAAGAGACCCAGTACTTC. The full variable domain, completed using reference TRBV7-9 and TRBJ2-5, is DTGVSQNPRHKITKRGQNVTFRCDPISEHNRLYWYRQTLGQGPEFLTYFQNEAQLEKSRLLSDRFSAERPKGSFSTLEIQRTEQGDSAMYLCASSSPTSGNLQETQYFGPGTRLLVL.

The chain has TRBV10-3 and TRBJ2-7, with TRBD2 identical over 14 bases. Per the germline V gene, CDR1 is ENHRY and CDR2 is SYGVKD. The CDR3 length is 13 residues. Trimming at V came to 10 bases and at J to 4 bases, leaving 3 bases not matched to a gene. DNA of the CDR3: TGTGCCACCGGACTAGCGGGGGGATACGAGCAGTACTTC. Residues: CATGLAGGYEQYF.

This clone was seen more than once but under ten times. The CDR3 is CSVVVTSAETQYF. The CDR3 DNA reads as TGCAGCGTTGTGGTGACTTCTGCGGAGACCCAGTACTTC. The chain employs TRBV29-1 and TRBJ2-5; D is ambiguous. CDR3 length: 13 residues. Germline-derived CDR1 and CDR2 are SQVTM and ANQGSEA. The ends were cut back, 4 bases at V and 5 bases at J, with 14 bases in the middle.

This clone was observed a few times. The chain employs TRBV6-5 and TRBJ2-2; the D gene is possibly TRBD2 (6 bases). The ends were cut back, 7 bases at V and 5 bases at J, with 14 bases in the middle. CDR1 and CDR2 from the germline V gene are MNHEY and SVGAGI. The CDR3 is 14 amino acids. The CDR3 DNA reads TGTGCCAGCATTTCGGGAGATGATACCGGGGAGCTGTTTTTT. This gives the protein CASISGDDTGELFF.

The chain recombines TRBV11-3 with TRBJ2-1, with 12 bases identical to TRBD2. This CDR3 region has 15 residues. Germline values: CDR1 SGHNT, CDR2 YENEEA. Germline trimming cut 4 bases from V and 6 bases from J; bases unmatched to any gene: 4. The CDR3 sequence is CASSSLAGGLNEQFF. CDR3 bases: TGTGCCAGCAGCTCCCTAGCGGGAGGGCTCAATGAGCAGTTCTTC.

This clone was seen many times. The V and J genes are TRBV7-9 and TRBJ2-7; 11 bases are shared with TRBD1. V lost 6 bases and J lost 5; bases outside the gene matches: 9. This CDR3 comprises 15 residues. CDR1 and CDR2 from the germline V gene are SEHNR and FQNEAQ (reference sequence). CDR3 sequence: CASSARDRGSHEQYF. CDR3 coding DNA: TGTGCCAGCAGTGCCCGGGACAGGGGGTCCCACGAGCAGTACTTC.